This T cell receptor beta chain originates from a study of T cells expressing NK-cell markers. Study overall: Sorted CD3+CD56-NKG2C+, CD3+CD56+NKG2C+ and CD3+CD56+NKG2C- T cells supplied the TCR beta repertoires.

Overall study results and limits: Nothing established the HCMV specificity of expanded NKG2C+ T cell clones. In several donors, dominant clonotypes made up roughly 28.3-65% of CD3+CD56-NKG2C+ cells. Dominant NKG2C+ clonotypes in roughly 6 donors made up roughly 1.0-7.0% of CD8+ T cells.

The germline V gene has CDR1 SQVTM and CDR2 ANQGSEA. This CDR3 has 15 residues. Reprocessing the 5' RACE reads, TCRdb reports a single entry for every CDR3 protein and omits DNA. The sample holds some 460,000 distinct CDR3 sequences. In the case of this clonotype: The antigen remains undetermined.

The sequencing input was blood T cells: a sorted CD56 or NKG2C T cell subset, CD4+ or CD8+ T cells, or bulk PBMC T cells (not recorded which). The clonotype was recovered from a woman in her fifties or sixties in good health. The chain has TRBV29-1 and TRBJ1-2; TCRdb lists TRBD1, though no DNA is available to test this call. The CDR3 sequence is CSVARTQGADYGYTF.